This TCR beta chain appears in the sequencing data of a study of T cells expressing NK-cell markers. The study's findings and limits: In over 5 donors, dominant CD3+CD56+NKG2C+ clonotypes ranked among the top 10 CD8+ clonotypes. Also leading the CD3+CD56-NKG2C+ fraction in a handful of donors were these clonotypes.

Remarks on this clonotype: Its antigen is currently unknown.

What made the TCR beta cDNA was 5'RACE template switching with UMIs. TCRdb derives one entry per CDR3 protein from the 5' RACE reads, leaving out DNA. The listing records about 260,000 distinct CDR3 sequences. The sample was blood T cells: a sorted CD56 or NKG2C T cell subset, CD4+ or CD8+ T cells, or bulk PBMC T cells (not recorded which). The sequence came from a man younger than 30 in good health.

The chain's CDR3 is CASSGAVGNEQFF. The rearrangement links TRBV3-1 to TRBJ2-1; TCRdb picks TRBD2, but there is no DNA to check that call. The CDR3 has 13 amino acids. The germline gives CDR1 LGHDT, CDR2 YNNKEL (reference sequence).